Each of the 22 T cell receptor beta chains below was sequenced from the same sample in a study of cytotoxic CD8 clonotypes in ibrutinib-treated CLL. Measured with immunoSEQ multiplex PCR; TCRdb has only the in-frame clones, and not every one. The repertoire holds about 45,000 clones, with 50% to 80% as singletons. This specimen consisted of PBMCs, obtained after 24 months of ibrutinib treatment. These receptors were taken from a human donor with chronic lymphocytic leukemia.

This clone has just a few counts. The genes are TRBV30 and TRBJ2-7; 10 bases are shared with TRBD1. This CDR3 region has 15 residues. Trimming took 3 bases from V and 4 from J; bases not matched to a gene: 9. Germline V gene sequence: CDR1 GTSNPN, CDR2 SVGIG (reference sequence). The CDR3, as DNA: TGTGCCTGGAGCCTCCGGACAGGGGGTACATACGAGCAGTACTTC. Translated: CAWSLRTGGTYEQYF.

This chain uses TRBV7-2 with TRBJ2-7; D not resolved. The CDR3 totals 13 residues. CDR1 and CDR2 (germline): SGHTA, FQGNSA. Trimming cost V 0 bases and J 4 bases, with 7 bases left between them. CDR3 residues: CASSLATQYEQYF. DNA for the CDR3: TGTGCCAGCAGCTTAGCGACACAATACGAGCAGTACTTC.

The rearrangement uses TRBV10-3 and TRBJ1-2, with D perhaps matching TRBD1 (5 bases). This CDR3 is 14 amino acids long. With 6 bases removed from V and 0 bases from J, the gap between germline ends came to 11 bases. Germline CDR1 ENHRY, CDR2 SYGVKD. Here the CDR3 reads CAIRPDTSNYGYTF. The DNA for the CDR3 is TGTGCCATCAGGCCGGACACCTCTAACTATGGCTACACCTTC.

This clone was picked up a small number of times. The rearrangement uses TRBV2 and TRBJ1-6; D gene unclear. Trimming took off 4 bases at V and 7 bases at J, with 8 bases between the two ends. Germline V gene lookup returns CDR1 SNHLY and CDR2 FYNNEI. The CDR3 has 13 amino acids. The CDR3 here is CASSARLNSPLHF. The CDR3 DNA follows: TGTGCCAGCAGTGCCAGGTTGAATTCACCCCTCCACTTT.

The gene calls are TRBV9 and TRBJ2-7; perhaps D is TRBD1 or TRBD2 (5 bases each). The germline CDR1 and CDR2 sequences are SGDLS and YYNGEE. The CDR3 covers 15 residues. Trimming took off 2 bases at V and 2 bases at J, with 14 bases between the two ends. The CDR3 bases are TGTGCCAGCAGCGTGGGGACGGAGAGCCCCTACGAGCAGTACTTC. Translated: CASSVGTESPYEQYF. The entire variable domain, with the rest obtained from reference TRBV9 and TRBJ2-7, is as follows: DSGVTQTPKHLITATGQRVTLRCSPRSGDLSVYWYQQSLDQGLQFLIQYYNGEERAKGNILERFSAQQFPDLHSELNLSSLELGDSALYFCASSVGTESPYEQYFGPGTRLTVT.

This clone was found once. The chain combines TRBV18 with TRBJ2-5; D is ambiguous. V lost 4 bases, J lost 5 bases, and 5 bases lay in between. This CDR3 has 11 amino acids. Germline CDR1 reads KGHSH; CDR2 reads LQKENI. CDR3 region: CASSLGETQYF. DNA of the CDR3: TGTGCCAGCTCACTCGGGGAGACCCAGTACTTC.

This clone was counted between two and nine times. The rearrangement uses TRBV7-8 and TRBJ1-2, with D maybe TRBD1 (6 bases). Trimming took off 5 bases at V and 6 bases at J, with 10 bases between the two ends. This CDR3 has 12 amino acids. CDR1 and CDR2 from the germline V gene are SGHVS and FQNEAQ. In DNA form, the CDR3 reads TGTGCCAGCAGCCCTTGGACAGATGGCTACACCTTC. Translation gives CASSPWTDGYTF.

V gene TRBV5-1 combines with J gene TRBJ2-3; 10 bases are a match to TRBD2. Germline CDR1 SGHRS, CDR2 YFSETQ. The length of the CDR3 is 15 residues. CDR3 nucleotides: TGCGCTACTCAAAGCGGGGGGGCTGTGACAGATACGCAGTATTTT. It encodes CATQSGGAVTDTQYF.

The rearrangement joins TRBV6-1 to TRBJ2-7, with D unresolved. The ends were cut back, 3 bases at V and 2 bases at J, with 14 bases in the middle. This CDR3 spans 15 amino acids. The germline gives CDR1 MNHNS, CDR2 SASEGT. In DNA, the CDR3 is TGTGCCAGCAGTGAGAACCTATTGGGCCCCTACGAGCAGTACTTC. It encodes CASSENLLGPYEQYF.

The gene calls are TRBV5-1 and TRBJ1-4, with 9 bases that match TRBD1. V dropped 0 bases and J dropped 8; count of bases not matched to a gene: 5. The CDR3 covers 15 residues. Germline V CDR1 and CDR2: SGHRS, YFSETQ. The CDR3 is CASSLATGGEEKLFF. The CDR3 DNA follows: TGCGCCAGCAGCTTGGCGACAGGGGGGGAAGAAAAACTGTTTTTT.

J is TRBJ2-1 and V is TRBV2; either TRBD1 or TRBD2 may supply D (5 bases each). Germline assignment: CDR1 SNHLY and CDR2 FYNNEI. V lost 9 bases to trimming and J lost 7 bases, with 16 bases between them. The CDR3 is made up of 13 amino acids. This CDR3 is CARDTQGRNEQFF. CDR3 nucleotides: TGTGCCAGAGACACCCAGGGACGGAATGAGCAGTTCTTC.

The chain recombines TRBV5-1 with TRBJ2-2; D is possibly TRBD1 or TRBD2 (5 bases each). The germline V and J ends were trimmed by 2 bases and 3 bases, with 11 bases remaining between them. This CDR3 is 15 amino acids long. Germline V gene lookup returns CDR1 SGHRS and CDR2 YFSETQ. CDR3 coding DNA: TGCGCCAGCAGCTTTACCGGGGCCGACACCGGGGAGCTGTTTTTT. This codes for CASSFTGADTGELFF.

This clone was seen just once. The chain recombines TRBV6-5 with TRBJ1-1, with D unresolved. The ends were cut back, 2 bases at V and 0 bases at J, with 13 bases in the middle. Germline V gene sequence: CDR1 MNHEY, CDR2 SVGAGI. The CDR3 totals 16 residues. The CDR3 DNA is TGTGCCAGCAGTTACAGGTCAGCTGCTGTGAACACTGAAGCTTTCTTT. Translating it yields CASSYRSAAVNTEAFF.

DNA for the CDR3: TGTGCCAGCAGCCTCCCCGGGAGGAGCACTGAAGCTTTCTTT. Encoded protein: CASSLPGRSTEAFF. The V gene is TRBV6-5, the J gene TRBJ1-1; no clear D. V was trimmed by 6 bases and J by 4 bases, leaving 15 bases between them. Germline V lookup: CDR1 MNHEY, CDR2 SVGAGI. The CDR3 runs 14 residues.

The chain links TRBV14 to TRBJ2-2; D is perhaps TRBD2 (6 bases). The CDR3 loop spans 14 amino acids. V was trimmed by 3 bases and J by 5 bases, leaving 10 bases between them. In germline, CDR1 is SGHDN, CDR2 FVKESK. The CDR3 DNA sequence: TGTGCCAGCAGCCAGACTAGGCTAACCGGGGAGCTGTTTTTT. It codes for CASSQTRLTGELFF.

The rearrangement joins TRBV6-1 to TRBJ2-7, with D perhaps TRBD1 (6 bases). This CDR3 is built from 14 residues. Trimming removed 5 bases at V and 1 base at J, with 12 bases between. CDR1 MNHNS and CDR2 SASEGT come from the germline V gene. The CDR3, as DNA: TGTGCCAGCAGTTCCACACAGGGTTCCTACGAGCAGTACTTC. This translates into CASSSTQGSYEQYF.

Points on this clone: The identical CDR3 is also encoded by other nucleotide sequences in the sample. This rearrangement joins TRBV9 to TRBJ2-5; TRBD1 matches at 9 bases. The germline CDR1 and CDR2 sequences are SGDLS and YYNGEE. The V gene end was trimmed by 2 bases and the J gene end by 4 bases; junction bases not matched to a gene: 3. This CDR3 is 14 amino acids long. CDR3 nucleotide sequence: TGTGCCAGCAGCGTGGGACAGGGAAGAGAGACCCAGTACTTC. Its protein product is CASSVGQGRETQYF.

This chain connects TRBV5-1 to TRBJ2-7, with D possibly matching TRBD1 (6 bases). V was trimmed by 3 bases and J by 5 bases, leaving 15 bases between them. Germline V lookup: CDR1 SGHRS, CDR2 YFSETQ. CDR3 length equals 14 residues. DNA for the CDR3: TGCGCCAGCAGCTCCAACCCACAGGGAAACGAGCAGTACTTC. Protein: CASSSNPQGNEQYF.

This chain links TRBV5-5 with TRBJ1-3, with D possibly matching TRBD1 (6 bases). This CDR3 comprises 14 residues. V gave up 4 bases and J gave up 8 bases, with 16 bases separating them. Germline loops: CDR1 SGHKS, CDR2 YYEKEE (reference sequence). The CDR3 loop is CASSLRQEWDTIYF. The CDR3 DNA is TGTGCCAGCAGCCTACGACAGGAATGGGACACCATATATTTT.

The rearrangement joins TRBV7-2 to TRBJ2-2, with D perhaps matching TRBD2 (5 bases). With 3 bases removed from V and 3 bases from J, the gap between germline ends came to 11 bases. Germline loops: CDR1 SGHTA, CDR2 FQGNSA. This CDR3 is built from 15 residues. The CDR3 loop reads CASSFGGAYTGELFF. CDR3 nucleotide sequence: TGTGCCAGCAGCTTTGGAGGAGCGTACACCGGGGAGCTGTTTTTT.

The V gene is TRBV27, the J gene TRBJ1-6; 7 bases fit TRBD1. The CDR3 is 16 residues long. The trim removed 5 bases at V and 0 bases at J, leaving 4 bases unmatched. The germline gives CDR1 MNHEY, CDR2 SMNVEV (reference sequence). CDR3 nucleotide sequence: TGTGCCAGCAGTAGGGGACAGAGCTCCTATAATTCACCCCTCCACTTT. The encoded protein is CASSRGQSSYNSPLHF.

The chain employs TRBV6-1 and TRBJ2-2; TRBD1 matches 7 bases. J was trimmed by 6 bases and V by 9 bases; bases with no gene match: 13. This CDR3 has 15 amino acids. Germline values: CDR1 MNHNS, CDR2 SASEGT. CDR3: CASQDRFFLSGELFF. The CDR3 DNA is TGTGCCAGTCAGGACAGGTTCTTCTTATCCGGGGAGCTGTTTTTT.